This T cell receptor (beta chain) was sequenced during a study of naive and memory T cell subsets. This clonotype showed up just a few times. What it recognizes is unknown. Both TRBC1 and TRBC2 were covered by a beta constant-region primer of two equimolar oligonucleotides. Nested alpha and beta constant-region primers with the SP2 primer drove four PCR rounds on ligated cDNA. TCRdb recomputed calls from the UMI-ligation and nested PCR reads with MiXCR, one row per CDR3 protein. The sample records approximately 90,000 distinct CDR3 sequences, around 11% being singletons. Study observations and caveats: A few larger clonotypes appeared in naive repertoires, especially CD8, possibly memory cells re-expressing CD45RA.

With V trimmed by 0 bases and J by 4 bases, 10 bases remained unmatched. Germline values: CDR1 SGDLS, CDR2 YYNGEE. The CDR3 contains 18 residues. Sequenced material: naive CD4+ T cells from blood. This chain connects TRBV9 to TRBJ2-2; 9 nucleotides agree with TRBD2. This TCR came from a human donor in good health. The CDR3 nucleotides read TGTGCCAGCAGCGTAGTACCGGGACTAGCAGCCTCCACCGGGGAGCTGTTTTTT. Amino acid sequence: CASSVVPGLAASTGELFF. Based on the CDR3 plus reference TRBV9 and TRBJ2-2, the full variable domain is DSGVTQTPKHLITATGQRVTLRCSPRSGDLSVYWYQQSLDQGLQFLIQYYNGEERAKGNILERFSAQQFPDLHSELNLSSLELGDSALYFCASSVVPGLAASTGELFFGEGSRLTVL.